The 18 T cell receptor beta chains presented below share a single source sample, sequenced in a study of cytomegalovirus exposure and HLA in healthy donors. Sequencing was performed with immunoSEQ multiplex PCR; in TCRdb, only in-frame clones are kept and a portion is missing. The repertoire holds approximately 230,000 clones, with roughly 87% as singletons. Sequencing was carried out using PBMCs. These receptors were taken from a man between 18 and 35 years old in good health and CMV-seropositive.

The chain carries TRBV4-3 and TRBJ2-7; 7 nucleotides match TRBD1. Trimming cost V 4 bases and J 3 bases; bases outside gene matches: 9. This CDR3 region has 15 residues. Per the germline V gene, CDR1 is LGHNA and CDR2 is YSLEER. The CDR3 nucleotides read TGCGCCAGCAGCCCCGGGACAGAAGGGTACTACGAGCAGTACTTC. This translates into CASSPGTEGYYEQYF.

The chain recombines TRBV27 with TRBJ2-7; D remains ambiguous. The germline CDR1 and CDR2 sequences are MNHEY and SMNVEV (reference sequence). V lost 3 bases, J lost 4 bases, and 7 bases lay in between. The CDR3 runs to 12 residues. The CDR3 is CASSFYGYEQYF. CDR3 bases: TGTGCCAGCAGTTTCTATGGGTACGAGCAGTACTTC.

The rearrangement joins TRBV15 to TRBJ2-7; D could derive from TRBD1 or TRBD2 (5 bases each). Germline-derived CDR1 and CDR2 are LNHNV and YYDKDF (reference sequence). This CDR3 spans 13 amino acids. V shed 2 bases and J shed 4 bases, with 9 bases lying between them. The CDR3 region has the DNA TGTGCCACCAGCAGACAGAGGGGTTACGAGCAGTACTTC. Protein: CATSRQRGYEQYF.

The chain joins TRBV27 to TRBJ1-1; 8 bases line up with TRBD1. The junction had 11 bases not matched to a gene; V was cut back by 7 bases and J by 1 base. The CDR3 totals 16 residues. Germline values: CDR1 MNHEY, CDR2 SMNVEV (reference sequence). The DNA for the CDR3 is TGTGCCAGCACTCCCGGCAGGGGGCTGGGGAACACTGAAGCTTTCTTT. Protein sequence: CASTPGRGLGNTEAFF.

J is TRBJ2-7 and V is TRBV28, with D perhaps assigned TRBD1 or TRBD2 (5 bases each). The germline gives CDR1 MDHEN, CDR2 SYDVKM. CDR3 length: 20 amino acids. Trimming cost V 1 base and J 0 bases, with 25 bases left between them. DNA for the CDR3: TGTGCCAGCAGTTTATACACCCCCGGGGTGGGACGGGCCTTCTCCTACGAGCAGTACTTC. Translation gives CASSLYTPGVGRAFSYEQYF.

This clone was seen a single time. This chain connects TRBV27 to TRBJ2-1, with D possibly called TRBD1 or TRBD2 (5 bases each). The CDR3 consists of 15 residues. CDR1 and CDR2 from the germline V gene are MNHEY and SMNVEV (reference sequence). The V end lost 4 bases, the J end lost 9 bases, and 19 bases lay between the germline ends. CDR3 sequence: CASSSRPFTGGEQFF. CDR3 DNA: TGTGCCAGCAGTTCGCGGCCGTTTACAGGAGGTGAGCAGTTCTTC.

J is TRBJ1-2 and V is TRBV18; D is possibly TRBD1 (6 bases). The CDR3 sequence is 14 residues long. Trimming left V 3 bases short and J 8 bases short, with 16 bases between. Per the germline V gene, CDR1 is KGHSH and CDR2 is LQKENI. For the CDR3, the DNA is TGTGCCAGCTCACCTTCCGGGGGCGCGTGGGGCTACACCTTC. Translation gives CASSPSGGAWGYTF.

This chain uses TRBV28 with TRBJ1-5, with TRBD1 as a possible D gene (5 bases). CDR3 length equals 16 residues. The germline V gene has CDR1 MDHEN and CDR2 SYDVKM. The germline V and J ends were trimmed by 4 bases and 3 bases, with 16 bases remaining between them. The CDR3 is CASSSLVRELNQPQHF. DNA for the CDR3: TGTGCCAGCAGTTCCCTGGTCAGGGAACTCAATCAGCCCCAGCATTTT.

The chain links TRBV5-1 to TRBJ2-1; D possibly uses TRBD1 or TRBD2 (6 bases each). The CDR3 is made up of 14 amino acids. V dropped 2 bases and J dropped 5 bases, with 11 bases sitting between them. CDR1 is SGHRS, CDR2 YFSETQ, per germline. The CDR3 DNA follows: TGCGCCAGCAGCTTCGGGGGCACTAACAATGAGCAGTTCTTC. Its protein is CASSFGGTNNEQFF.

The chain is built from TRBV18 and TRBJ2-7; possibly TRBD1 or TRBD2 for D (5 bases each). There are 16 residues in the CDR3. The V end was cut by 0 bases, the J end by 5 bases, with 17 bases between. Germline V gene sequence: CDR1 KGHSH, CDR2 LQKENI. As DNA, the CDR3 is TGTGCCAGCTCACCACCGGGGGTATCTGGTAGCGACGAGCAGTACTTC. It translates to CASSPPGVSGSDEQYF.

This clone appeared a single time. This chain links TRBV20-1 with TRBJ2-5, with 7 bases matching TRBD1. From germline, CDR1 is DFQATT and CDR2 SNEGSKA (reference sequence). The CDR3 length is 11 residues. CDR3 sequence (DNA): TGCAGGGCTGAGACAGGGAAGACCCAGTACTTC. Amino acids: CRAETGKTQYF.

In this sample, this clone turned up many times. The V gene is TRBV2, the J gene TRBJ2-6; 10 bases are shared with TRBD1. The ends lost 6 bases at V and 2 bases at J; junction bases unmatched: 4. The CDR3 runs 16 residues. Germline V gene sequence: CDR1 SNHLY, CDR2 FYNNEI. The CDR3 loop reads CASRKDRGPGANVLTF. In DNA form, the CDR3 reads TGTGCCAGCAGAAAAGACAGGGGGCCTGGGGCCAACGTCCTGACTTTC.

This clone was recorded at least ten times. This chain connects TRBV4-1 to TRBJ2-1, with TRBD2 matching 7 bases. This CDR3 region has 17 residues. In germline, CDR1 is MGHRA, CDR2 YSYEKL. J lost 4 bases, V lost 1 base, and 10 bases had no gene match. The CDR3 region is CASSQGLAAINYNEQFF. CDR3 DNA: TGCGCCAGCAGCCAAGGGCTAGCGGCCATCAATTACAATGAGCAGTTCTTC.

The genes are TRBV5-6 and TRBJ2-5, with TRBD2 as a possible D gene (5 bases). CDR3 size: 13 residues. V lost 4 bases, J lost 5 bases, and 12 bases lay in between. Germline V gene data show CDR1 as SGHDT and CDR2 as YYEEEE. CDR3 sequence reads: CASSPPRGETQYF. The CDR3 bases are TGTGCCAGCAGCCCCCCCCGGGGTGAGACCCAGTACTTC.

The rearrangement uses TRBV9 and TRBJ2-7; D gene ambiguous. The CDR3 is made up of 12 amino acids. Germline V gene lookup returns CDR1 SGDLS and CDR2 YYNGEE. V dropped 3 bases and J dropped 0 bases, with 4 bases sitting between them. CDR3 protein: CASSGPSYEQYF. The CDR3 region has the DNA TGTGCCAGCAGCGGCCCCTCCTACGAGCAGTACTTC.

CDR3 loop: CASSEGYSSYNEQFF. The CDR3 region has the DNA TGTGCCAGCAGTGAAGGATACAGCTCCTACAATGAGCAGTTCTTC. The J gene is TRBJ2-1, the V gene TRBV2; D uncertain. The CDR3 totals 15 residues. Germline V gene lookup returns CDR1 SNHLY and CDR2 FYNNEI. With 1 base removed from V and 0 bases from J, the gap between germline ends came to 7 bases.

A few counts support this clone. V is TRBV18 and J is TRBJ1-2; 10 bases are shared with TRBD1. This CDR3 has 17 residues. The germline V gene encodes CDR1 KGHSH and CDR2 LQKENI. With V trimmed by 6 bases and J by 4 bases, 14 bases remained unmatched. CDR3 sequence (DNA): TGTGCCAGCTCCCCGACTACTCGGACAGGGGGTTCCTATGGCTACACCTTC. Its protein product is CASSPTTRTGGSYGYTF.

The chain has TRBV7-2 and TRBJ1-3; D is unresolved. The V gene lost 0 bases and the J gene lost 11 bases, with 5 bases spanning the gap. CDR3 length: 11 amino acids. From germline, CDR1 is SGHTA and CDR2 FQGNSA. The DNA for the CDR3 is TGTGCCAGCAGCTTAGCCGCAGCCATATATTTT. Its protein is CASSLAAAIYF. Based on the CDR3 plus reference TRBV7-2 and TRBJ1-3, the full variable domain is GAGVSQSPSNKVTEKGKDVELRCDPISGHTALYWYRQSLGQGLEFLIYFQGNSAPDKSGLPSDRFSAERTGGSVSTLTIQRTQQEDSAVYLCASSLAAAIYFGEGSWLTVV.